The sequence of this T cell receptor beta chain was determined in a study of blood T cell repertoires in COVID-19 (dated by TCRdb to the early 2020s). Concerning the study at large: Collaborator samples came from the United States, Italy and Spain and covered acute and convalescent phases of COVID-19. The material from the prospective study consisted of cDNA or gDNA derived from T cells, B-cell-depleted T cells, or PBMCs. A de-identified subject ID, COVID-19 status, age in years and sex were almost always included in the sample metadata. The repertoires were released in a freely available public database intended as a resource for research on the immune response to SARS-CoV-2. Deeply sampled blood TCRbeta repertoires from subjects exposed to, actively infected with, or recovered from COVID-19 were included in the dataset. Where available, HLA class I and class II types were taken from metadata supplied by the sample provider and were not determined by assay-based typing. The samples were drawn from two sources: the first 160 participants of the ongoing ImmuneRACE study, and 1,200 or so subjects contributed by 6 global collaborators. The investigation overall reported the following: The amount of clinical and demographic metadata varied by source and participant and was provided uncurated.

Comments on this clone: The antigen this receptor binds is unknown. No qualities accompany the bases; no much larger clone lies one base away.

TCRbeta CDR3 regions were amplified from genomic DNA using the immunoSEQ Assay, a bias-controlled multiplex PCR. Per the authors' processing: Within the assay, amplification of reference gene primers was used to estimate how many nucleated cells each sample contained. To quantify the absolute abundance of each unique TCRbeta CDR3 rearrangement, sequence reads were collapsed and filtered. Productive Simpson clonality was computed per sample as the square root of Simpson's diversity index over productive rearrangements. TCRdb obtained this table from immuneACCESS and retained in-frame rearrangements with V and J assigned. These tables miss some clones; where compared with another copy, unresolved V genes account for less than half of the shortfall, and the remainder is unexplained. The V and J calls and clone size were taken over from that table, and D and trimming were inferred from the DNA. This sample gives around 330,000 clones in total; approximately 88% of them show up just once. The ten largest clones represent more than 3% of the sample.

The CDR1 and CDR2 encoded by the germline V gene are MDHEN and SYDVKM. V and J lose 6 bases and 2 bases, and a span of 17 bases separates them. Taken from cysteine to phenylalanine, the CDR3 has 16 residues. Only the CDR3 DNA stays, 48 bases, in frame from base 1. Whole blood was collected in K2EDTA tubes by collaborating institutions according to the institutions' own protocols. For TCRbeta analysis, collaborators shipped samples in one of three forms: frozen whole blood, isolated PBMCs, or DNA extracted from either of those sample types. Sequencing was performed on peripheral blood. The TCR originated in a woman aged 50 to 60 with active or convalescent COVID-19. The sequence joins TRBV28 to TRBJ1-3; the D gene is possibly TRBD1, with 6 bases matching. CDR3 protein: CASRGESQGAGNTIYF. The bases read TGTGCCAGCAGAGGTGAATCACAGGGCGCTGGAAACACCATATATTTT.